This T cell receptor beta chain was documented in a study of CD8+ T cells in alopecia areata. For the study at large: Treated individuals took tofacitinib by mouth, 5 to 10 mg twice daily. Study-wide results and limits: Normal-skin resident alphabeta T cells also appear among scalp sample sequences.

Per germline, CDR1 SQVTM and CDR2 ANQGSEA. Trimming stripped 2 bases from V and 0 bases from J, with 12 bases between. There are 15 residues in the CDR3. Those with alopecia areata gave lesional scalp punch biopsies and peripheral blood. PBMCs served as the source from which CD4+ and CD8+ T cells were sorted. This clone was seen a handful of times. The antigen remains unidentified. TCR sequencing used cDNA made by reverse transcription of extracted RNA. Clones were read by immunoSEQ multiplex PCR, and TCRdb kept only the in-frame ones, dropping some. Of more than 150,000 clones listed, about 50% are singletons.

The sample here was CD8+ T cells sorted from blood, taken at week 0. The TCR comes from a human donor with alopecia areata. The rearrangement links TRBV29-1 to TRBJ2-3; D unresolved. CDR3 nucleotide sequence: TGCAGCGTTGAATATGTCCAGGCGAGCACAGATACGCAGTATTTT. This translates into CSVEYVQASTDTQYF.